This T cell receptor (beta chain) was observed in a study of early T cells in non-severe SARS-CoV-2 infection. Germline V gene data show CDR1 as SNHLY and CDR2 as FYNNEI. Unmatched junction bases numbered 7, after V lost 4 bases and J lost 5 bases. This CDR3 region has 14 residues. TCRdb re-called the 5' RACE reads through MiXCR, storing one row per CDR3 protein. The table has roughly 67,000 distinct CDR3 sequences, about 12% seen once. This clonotype was detected ten times or more. Sequencing was carried out using whole blood. V gene TRBV2 combines with J gene TRBJ1-1; TRBD1 matches at 7 bases. The TCR was taken from an adult who was a healthcare worker with PCR-confirmed SARS-CoV-2 infection or an uninfected control (not recorded which). DNA of the CDR3: TGTGCCAGCAGTGCGAGGACCAGGGGGACTGAAGCTTTCTTT. This translates into CASSARTRGTEAFF.